The present entry profiles one T cell receptor (beta chain) with its context. Measured with immunoSEQ multiplex PCR; TCRdb has only the in-frame clones, and not every one. The table has more than 95,000 clones, 85% to 95% seen once. The data stem from a study of Tregs in tolerant kidney transplant recipients. Unstimulated regulatory T cells (CD4+CD25+CD127-), CD4+CD25- non-regulatory cells, CD4 and CD8 cells were FACS-sorted from thawed PBMCs. The CDR3 runs to 15 residues. The junction had 5 bases not matched to a gene; V was cut back by 1 base and J by 2 bases. The germline V gene encodes CDR1 SGHDN and CDR2 FVKESK.

The material sequenced was CD4+ T cells from blood. This receptor was obtained from a human donor in good health. The chain uses TRBV14 and TRBJ2-7; 7 nucleotides agree with TRBD1. The CDR3 loop is CASSQGTGTPYEQYF. The CDR3 coding sequence is TGTGCCAGCAGCCAAGGGACAGGAACACCCTACGAGCAGTACTTC.